The following is a T cell receptor (beta chain) sequence with its context. CDR3 length equals 16 residues. Trimming took 2 bases from V and 1 from J; bases not matched to a gene: 6. Germline CDR1 SGHVS, CDR2 FQNEAQ. This entry comes from a study of blood T cell repertoires in COVID-19. Clones were sequenced by immunoSEQ multiplex PCR, and TCRdb holds only the in-frame ones, with some missing. The table includes 370,000 or so clones, approximately 80% detected once. This clonotype was obtained from a human donor with acute or convalescent COVID-19. The donor label of this sample is uncertain. The sample consisted of peripheral blood. The rearrangement joins TRBV7-8 to TRBJ2-5, with TRBD1 matching 8 bases. The DNA of the CDR3 is TGTGCCAGCAGCTTAACCGGGACAGGCATCCAAGAGACCCAGTACTTC. Translated, it gives CASSLTGTGIQETQYF.